This T cell receptor beta chain was found in a study of T cells in localized non-small cell lung cancer. General study points: Median around 56 top-100 tumor clones were shared with paired adjacent lung. Sequencing was limited to one tumor region, leaving the possibility of heterogeneity open.

This CDR3 region has 15 residues. The ends were cut back, 8 bases at V and 4 bases at J, with 20 bases in the middle. Germline-derived CDR1 and CDR2 are MDHEN and SYDVKM. Comments on this clone: Its target is unknown.

Data came from immunoSEQ multiplex PCR; TCRdb stores just in-frame clones and leaves some out. The sample shows 45,000 to 70,000 clones, about nine tenths of them seen only once. The clonotype was recovered from a woman aged 35-75 years with stage I lung adenocarcinoma. Sequenced material: peripheral blood, taken before any cancer treatment. The chain employs TRBV28 and TRBJ1-1, with D possibly being TRBD1 (6 bases). CDR3: CASLKGGAGVTEAFF. In nucleotides, the CDR3 is TGTGCCAGCCTAAAGGGGGGCGCGGGCGTCACTGAAGCTTTCTTT.